Below are 30 T cell receptor beta chains sequenced from a single sample in a study of T-cell reconstitution after alpha-beta-depleted transplantation in children. Using unique molecular identifiers, the investigators prepared the TCRbeta library. Via MiXCR, TCRdb re-called the PCR reads, giving one row per CDR3 protein. There are 420,000 or so distinct CDR3 sequences in the sample; approximately 11% occur only once, and approximately 5% lies in the top ten. The source was PBMCs from the stem cell graft donor, collected from the stem cell graft. The receptors shown here come from a human donor who donated a stem cell graft to a child with acute myeloid leukemia.

This clonotype was recorded at least ten times. The CDR3 reads CSVAQQPYEQYF. DNA for the CDR3: TGCAGCGTTGCTCAACAGCCTTACGAGCAGTACTTC. The chain employs TRBV29-1 and TRBJ2-7; D not certain. The ends were cut back, 4 bases at V and 4 bases at J, with 11 bases in the middle. This CDR3 region has 12 residues. The germline V gene encodes CDR1 SQVTM and CDR2 ANQGSEA.

V and J are TRBV7-3 and TRBJ2-4; tentative D call: TRBD2 (7 bases). Trimming pared 3 bases from V and 8 bases from J, leaving 11 bases between. There are 13 residues in the CDR3. CDR1 is SGHTA, CDR2 FQGTGA, per germline. The CDR3 sequence: CASSLGGPDIQYF. The CDR3 coding sequence is TGTGCCAGCAGCTTGGGGGGGCCGGACATTCAGTACTTC.

This chain uses TRBV5-1 with TRBJ2-1, with a possible D match to TRBD1 (6 bases). The CDR3 consists of 17 residues. The V and J ends lost 4 bases and 5 bases respectively, with 22 bases between them. CDR1 and CDR2 (germline): SGHRS, YFSETQ. In DNA form, the CDR3 reads TGCGCCAGCAGCCGCGACAGGCCCCTCTGGTCGCACAATGAGCAGTTCTTC. It translates to CASSRDRPLWSHNEQFF.

This chain joins TRBV28 and TRBJ2-5; 10 bases line up with TRBD1. The CDR3 extends over 14 amino acids. From germline, CDR1 is MDHEN and CDR2 SYDVKM. V was clipped by 10 bases and J by 5 bases; unmatched bases: 10. The CDR3 sequence: CAMSPGQGLETQYF. CDR3 DNA sequence: TGTGCCATGAGCCCGGGACAGGGGTTGGAGACCCAGTACTTC.

This clonotype was seen a handful of times. This chain uses TRBV20-1 with TRBJ2-1; TRBD1 agrees at 7 bases. V lost 6 bases to trimming and J lost 2 bases; unmatched junction nucleotides: 10. Germline V gene lookup returns CDR1 DFQATT and CDR2 SNEGSKA (reference sequence). CDR3 length: 15 amino acids. CDR3 amino acids: CSASLTGTAYNEQFF. The CDR3 DNA sequence: TGCAGTGCGTCGCTGACCGGGACAGCCTACAATGAGCAGTTCTTC.

This clonotype was counted ten times or more. The rearrangement links TRBV6-4 to TRBJ2-1; 10 nucleotides line up with TRBD1. Germline V lookup: CDR1 MRHNA, CDR2 SNTAGT. The J segment lost 5 bases and the V segment lost 6 bases, leaving 4 bases of the junction unmatched. This CDR3 is built from 14 residues. Here the CDR3 DNA reads TGTGCCAGCAGCGGGACAGGGGACCACAATGAGCAGTTCTTC. Translated, it gives CASSGTGDHNEQFF.

This clonotype was counted once. The chain is built from TRBV6-2 or TRBV6-3 and TRBJ2-7; 12 positions match TRBD2. The V gene end was trimmed by 2 bases and the J gene end by 5 bases; junction bases not matched to a gene: 13. Per germline, CDR1 MNHEY and CDR2 SVGEGT. This CDR3 has 18 amino acids. The DNA for the CDR3 is TGTGCCAGCAGTTACGCCCGACAGGGAGGGACTAGCGGGCACGAGCAGTACTTC. Protein sequence: CASSYARQGGTSGHEQYF.

The table lists this clonotype with a few counts. V usage is TRBV5-1 and J usage is TRBJ1-1; perhaps TRBD1 as D (5 bases). Germline V gene data show CDR1 as SGHRS and CDR2 as YFSETQ. This CDR3 has 14 residues. Trimming stripped 4 bases from V and 1 base from J, with 11 bases between. The CDR3 region is CASSPGTENTEAFF. CDR3 in DNA: TGCGCCAGCAGCCCCGGGACGGAGAACACTGAAGCTTTCTTT.

The CDR3: CASSPGHSGGGGETQYF. As DNA, the CDR3 is TGTGCCAGCAGCCCGGGGCATAGCGGGGGGGGCGGAGAGACCCAGTACTTC. The chain employs TRBV7-2 and TRBJ2-5, with 11 bases fitting TRBD2. CDR1 is SGHTA, CDR2 FQGNSA, per germline. The CDR3 has 17 amino acids. The J segment lost 4 bases and the V segment lost 5 bases, leaving 12 bases of the junction unmatched.

This clonotype was recorded a few times. This sequence joins TRBV20-1 and TRBJ2-2; D is unclear. Germline CDR1 reads DFQATT; CDR2 reads SNEGSKA (reference sequence). Trimming left V 6 bases short and J 1 base short, with 12 bases between. The CDR3 length is 14 residues. The chain's CDR3 is CSAKILGNTGELFF. In DNA, the CDR3 is TGCAGTGCGAAGATCTTGGGGAACACCGGGGAGCTGTTTTTT.

This clonotype was counted ten times or more. V gene TRBV29-1 combines with J gene TRBJ2-3; the D is unclear. This CDR3 is 13 amino acids long. Germline V gene sequence: CDR1 SQVTM, CDR2 ANQGSEA. V was cut by 4 bases and J by 1 base, with 9 bases left in between. This chain's CDR3 is CSVAGPGTDTQYF. CDR3 DNA sequence: TGCAGCGTTGCCGGGCCGGGCACAGATACGCAGTATTTT.

This chain joins TRBV20-1 and TRBJ2-5; D may be TRBD1 (6 bases). The CDR3 loop spans 14 amino acids. Germline V gene lookup returns CDR1 DFQATT and CDR2 SNEGSKA (reference sequence). The V end lost 3 bases, the J end lost 0 bases, and 11 bases lay between the germline ends. This chain's CDR3 is CSASNQGNQETQYF. In DNA form, the CDR3 reads TGCAGTGCTAGTAACCAGGGGAACCAAGAGACCCAGTACTTC.

This clonotype was seen more than once but under ten times. The chain joins TRBV20-1 to TRBJ2-1; 8 bases are a match to TRBD1. Trimming cost V 1 base and J 8 bases; bases outside gene matches: 7. The CDR3 length is 14 residues. CDR1 is DFQATT, CDR2 SNEGSKA, per germline (reference sequence). The CDR3, as DNA: TGCAGTGCTAGAGGGGCAGGGGGCAGGGATGAGCAGTTCTTC. Translation: CSARGAGGRDEQFF.

The rearrangement joins TRBV6-4 to TRBJ2-1; 15 bases are a match to TRBD2. The germline V gene has CDR1 MRHNA and CDR2 SNTAGT. The CDR3 covers 16 residues. J gave up 8 bases and V 7 bases, and 9 bases lay outside the gene matches. This CDR3 is CASTRTSGRAPDEQFF. The CDR3 coding sequence is TGTGCCAGCACCCGGACTAGCGGGAGGGCCCCAGATGAGCAGTTCTTC.

The chain is built from TRBV11-2 and TRBJ1-1, with D perhaps TRBD1 (5 bases). Germline CDR1 is SGHAT and CDR2 is FQNNGV. The CDR3 length is 17 residues. Deletions cut 0 bases from V and 2 bases from J, with 16 bases between. This CDR3 reads CASSLDPPGGSNTEAFF. The CDR3 coding sequence is TGTGCCAGCAGCTTAGATCCTCCGGGGGGTAGTAACACTGAAGCTTTCTTT.

This clonotype was seen only once. The rearrangement links TRBV4-1 to TRBJ2-7; maybe TRBD2 (5 bases). The CDR3 is 14 amino acids. The ends were cut back, 1 base at V and 3 bases at J, with 10 bases in the middle. Looked up from germline, CDR1 is MGHRA and CDR2 is YSYEKL. The CDR3 sequence: CASSQAEENYEQYF. The CDR3 DNA reads as TGCGCCAGCAGCCAAGCGGAGGAGAACTACGAGCAGTACTTC.

The rearrangement uses TRBV6-1 and TRBJ2-7, with TRBD2 as a possible D gene (6 bases). The CDR3 is 14 amino acids. Germline CDR1 and CDR2: MNHNS and SASEGT. With 8 bases removed from V and 3 bases from J, the gap between germline ends came to 17 bases. CDR3 loop: CASWRGDSGYEQYV. CDR3 DNA sequence: TGTGCCAGCTGGCGAGGGGACTCGGGCTACGAGCAGTACGTC.

This sequence joins TRBV18 and TRBJ2-7; D unclear. Germline CDR1 is KGHSH and CDR2 is LQKENI. Trimming removed 3 bases at V and 5 bases at J, with 14 bases between. The CDR3 runs 14 residues. The DNA of the CDR3 is TGTGCCAGCTCACCGATATCAGGTAACCACGAGCAGTACTTC. Residues: CASSPISGNHEQYF.

This clonotype was detected a few times. The chain couples TRBV29-1 to TRBJ2-2, with 8 nucleotides matching TRBD2. The CDR3 length is 15 residues. V lost 4 bases, J lost 6 bases, and 10 bases stayed unmatched. Germline V lookup: CDR1 SQVTM, CDR2 ANQGSEA. The CDR3 DNA is TGCAGCGTTGTGGTCGCGGGGGGATCGGCCGGGGAGCTGTTTTTT. It is translated as CSVVVAGGSAGELFF.

In this sample, this clonotype turned up a few times. The V and J genes are TRBV7-9 and TRBJ2-1; possible D gene TRBD1, 5 bases. The CDR3 has 14 amino acids. The V and J ends lost 0 bases and 7 bases respectively, with 10 bases between them. Germline CDR1 is SEHNR and CDR2 is FQNEAQ (reference sequence). CDR3 nucleotides: TGTGCCAGCAGCTTAGCGGGCAGGGTAAATGAGCAGTTCTTC. This codes for CASSLAGRVNEQFF.

The genes are TRBV7-2 and TRBJ2-7, with TRBD2 matching over 10 bases. The V gene's germline CDR1 is SGHTA and CDR2 FQGNSA. V lost 3 bases, J lost 7 bases, and 9 bases stayed unmatched. CDR3 size: 15 residues. CDR3 nucleotide sequence: TGTGCCAGCAGCTTTACCGGGACTAGCGTGGGAGAGCAGTACTTC. This translates into CASSFTGTSVGEQYF.

This clonotype was observed a few times. The gene calls are TRBV4-3 and TRBJ2-1, with 9 bases matching TRBD2. Germline CDR1 and CDR2: LGHNA and YSLEER. The V gene end was trimmed by 4 bases and the J gene end by 5 bases; junction bases not matched to a gene: 15. This CDR3 spans 18 amino acids. The chain's CDR3 is CASSPEGLAGADDNEQFF. CDR3 DNA: TGCGCCAGCAGCCCCGAGGGGTTAGCGGGAGCCGATGACAATGAGCAGTTCTTC.

J is TRBJ2-3 and V is TRBV12-3 or TRBV12-4; the D is unclear. This CDR3 contains 13 residues. The V end was cut by 6 bases, the J end by 8 bases, with 15 bases between. CDR3 loop: CASSQSPDGTQYF. The DNA for the CDR3 is TGTGCCAGCAGCCAAAGCCCTGACGGTACGCAGTATTTT.

The count of this clonotype is one. The genes are TRBV25-1 and TRBJ1-2; perhaps TRBD1 as D (6 bases). With 7 bases removed from V and 3 bases from J, the gap between germline ends came to 21 bases. CDR3 length: 16 amino acids. Germline V gives CDR1 MGHDK, CDR2 SYGVNS. CDR3 DNA sequence: TGTGCCAGCACCGAATCCGCCAGGGGCACGGACTATGGCTACACCTTC. Its protein product is CASTESARGTDYGYTF.

This clonotype was seen only a few times. The chain combines TRBV19 with TRBJ1-2; D call uncertain. The germline V and J ends were trimmed by 7 bases and 2 bases, with 14 bases remaining between them. This CDR3 region has 14 residues. Germline loops: CDR1 LNHDA, CDR2 SQIVND (reference sequence). The CDR3 protein is CASKHFDRNYGYTF. The CDR3 DNA is TGTGCCAGTAAACATTTTGACCGGAACTATGGCTACACCTTC.

The gene calls are TRBV20-1 and TRBJ2-1, with 8 bases matching TRBD2. The V gene's germline CDR1 is DFQATT and CDR2 SNEGSKA (reference sequence). The CDR3 loop spans 16 amino acids. Trimming removed 0 bases from V and 3 bases from J; junction bases left unmatched: 7. The CDR3 DNA is TGCAGTGCTAGAGAATTAGCGGGGAGCTTCTACAATGAGCAGTTCTTC. Translation gives CSARELAGSFYNEQFF.

This clonotype came up a few times. The genes are TRBV18 and TRBJ2-7; TRBD1 agrees at 9 bases. Germline assignment: CDR1 KGHSH and CDR2 LQKENI. V gave up 1 base and J gave up 5 bases; unmatched junction bases: 6. The CDR3 loop spans 15 amino acids. DNA for the CDR3: TGTGCCAGCTCACCACTGGGACAGGGAGGGCACGAGCAGTACTTC. Amino acid sequence: CASSPLGQGGHEQYF.

The table lists this clonotype with many counts. This chain uses TRBV7-6 with TRBJ1-2; no firm D call. The germline V gene encodes CDR1 SGHVS and CDR2 FNYEAQ. There are 13 residues in the CDR3. The germline V and J ends were trimmed by 1 base and 5 bases, with 8 bases remaining between them. The CDR3 sequence: CASSLGPQYGYTF. DNA of the CDR3: TGTGCCAGCAGCTTAGGTCCCCAATATGGCTACACCTTC.

This clonotype was seen more than once but under ten times. The chain carries TRBV12-3 or TRBV12-4 and TRBJ1-5; D gene ambiguous. The length of the CDR3 is 13 residues. V shed 3 bases and J shed 7 bases, with 10 bases lying between them. CDR3 nucleotide sequence: TGTGCCAGCAGTTTTCAGCGAGGGCAGCCCCAGCATTTT. Encoded protein: CASSFQRGQPQHF.

The chain has TRBV5-1 and TRBJ2-2; the D call may be TRBD1 or TRBD2 (5 bases each). Germline lookup yields CDR1 SGHRS and CDR2 YFSETQ. Trimming pared 8 bases from V and 1 base from J, leaving 12 bases between. There are 14 residues in the CDR3. DNA for the CDR3: TGCGCCAGTAAAGGGGAGTGGAACACCGGGGAGCTGTTTTTT. Protein sequence: CASKGEWNTGELFF.